The clone carrying this T cell receptor beta chain was observed a few times. Its antigen is unidentified. The TCRbeta library incorporated unique molecular identifiers. MiXCR, run by TCRdb on the PCR reads, gives a single entry per CDR3 protein. The table has 900,000 or so distinct CDR3 sequences, about 15% seen once; the top ten hold approximately 5%. There are 14 residues in the CDR3. Looked up from germline, CDR1 is SGHRS and CDR2 is YFSETQ. V was trimmed by 6 bases and J by 5 bases, leaving 17 bases between them. This record comes from a study of T-cell reconstitution after alpha-beta-depleted transplantation in children. Study-level results: Newly made T cells mostly supplied T-cell counts and diversity one year after transplant.

This receptor was identified in a male patient between 10 and 17 years old who had a stem cell transplant for acute lymphoblastic leukemia, so the T cells may come from the graft donor. The chain combines TRBV5-1 with TRBJ2-5; D possibly corresponds to TRBD2 (6 bases). The source material was PBMCs, mostly from graft donor cells, sampled 360 days after TCRalphabeta/CD19-depleted stem cell transplant. CDR3 in DNA: TGCGCCAGCAAAAGGGGAACGGGAGAGGAGACCCAGTACTTC. Residues: CASKRGTGEETQYF. Full variable domain (outside the CDR3, taken from reference TRBV5-1 and TRBJ2-5): KAGVTQTPRYLIKTRGQQVTLSCSPISGHRSVSWYQQTPGQGLQFLFEYFSETQRNKGNFPGRFSGRQFSNSRSEMNVSTLELGDSALYLCASKRGTGEETQYFGPGTRLLVL.